This passage covers 6 T cell receptor beta chains from one sample sequenced in a study of cytomegalovirus exposure and HLA in healthy donors. Vbeta (60) and Jbeta (13) primers were used in the PCR. The repertoire was sequenced with immunoSEQ multiplex PCR; TCRdb's copy has only in-frame clones and lacks some. This table has under 200,000 clones, 80% appearing once. Sequencing was carried out using PBMCs. These receptor sequences come from a woman between 45 and 65 years old in good health and CMV-seropositive.

The table lists this clone with a count of one. The J gene is TRBJ2-4, the V gene TRBV2, with D tentatively TRBD2 (5 bases). Germline values: CDR1 SNHLY, CDR2 FYNNEI. Trimming stripped 2 bases from V and 7 bases from J, with 12 bases between. The CDR3 runs 14 residues. The CDR3 DNA sequence: TGTGCCAGCAGTGAAAGGCTAGCTACGAACATTCAGTACTTC. It is translated as CASSERLATNIQYF.

The CDR3, as DNA: TGTGCCAGCAGAGCCCGGGACAGGGGGCAGCAGTTCTTC. Translation: CASRARDRGQQFF. The gene calls are TRBV6-4 and TRBJ2-1; 12 positions agree with TRBD1. CDR1 is MRHNA and CDR2 is SNTAGT in the germline V gene. V dropped 6 bases and J dropped 11; count of bases not matched to a gene: 5. The CDR3 extends over 13 amino acids.

This clone was observed a handful of times. The chain links TRBV20-1 to TRBJ2-1, with D perhaps TRBD1 (5 bases). Between the trimmed V and J ends, which lost 4 bases and 5 bases, there was a span of 6 bases. CDR3 length: 11 residues. Germline V gene data show CDR1 as DFQATT and CDR2 as SNEGSKA (reference sequence). The CDR3 DNA reads as TGCAGTGCTACAGGGAACAATGAGCAGTTCTTC. It encodes CSATGNNEQFF.

The chain couples TRBV7-9 to TRBJ1-1; the D is unclear. Germline V gives CDR1 SEHNR, CDR2 FQNEAQ (reference sequence). The CDR3 is 12 amino acids. Trimming removed 1 base from V and 8 bases from J, with 8 bases in between. Here the CDR3 DNA reads TGTGCCAGCAGCTTAGTGGGCAGAGAAGCTTTCTTT. Residues: CASSLVGREAFF.

V usage is TRBV19 and J usage is TRBJ2-1; 7 bases agree with TRBD1. From germline, CDR1 is LNHDA and CDR2 SQIVND (reference sequence). V shed 4 bases, J shed 2 bases, and the junction held 8 bases outside the gene matches. This CDR3 is built from 16 residues. This chain's CDR3 is CASSSTWDRTYNEQFF. The CDR3 region has the DNA TGTGCCAGTAGTAGCACCTGGGACAGAACCTACAATGAGCAGTTCTTC.

The chain links TRBV11-1 to TRBJ2-7; 10 positions match TRBD1. The CDR3 contains 14 residues. V dropped 5 bases and J dropped 2; count of bases not matched to a gene: 3. Germline lookup yields CDR1 SGHAT and CDR2 FQDESV (reference sequence). As DNA, the CDR3 is TGTGCCAGCAGCCGGGACAGGGGAACCTACGAGCAGTACTTC. Protein sequence: CASSRDRGTYEQYF.